Each of the 30 T cell receptor beta chains below was sequenced from the same sample in a study of post-analysis software for immune sequencing data. Sequencing libraries made from TCR beta cDNA carried unique molecular identifiers. TCRdb re-derived calls from the PCR reads in MiXCR, one entry per CDR3 protein. The table lists 150,000 or so distinct CDR3 sequences, around 34% of them singletons. The material sequenced was blood, taken after autologous hematopoietic stem cell transplantation. The receptors originated from a girl between 5 and 17 years old with multiple sclerosis.

V gene TRBV7-9 combines with J gene TRBJ1-4; 9 nucleotides agree with TRBD1. V trimming: 5 bases; J trimming: 5 bases; junction bases outside the gene matches: 3. Germline V gene lookup returns CDR1 SEHNR and CDR2 FQNEAQ (reference sequence). The CDR3 is made up of 14 amino acids. The CDR3 loop reads CASSRTGVNEKLFF. Written as DNA, the CDR3 is TGTGCCAGCAGCCGGACAGGGGTGAATGAAAAACTGTTTTTT.

On this clonotype itself: The junction and the germline gene differ at one end; a read error may be behind it. This chain connects TRBV9 to TRBJ2-5, with a weak D call TRBD1 (6 bases). The assigned J gene may be wrong: the sequence end matches TRBJ2-7 better. Germline loops: CDR1 SGDLS, CDR2 YYNGEE. CDR3 size: 15 residues. The CDR3 here is CACSLGQTNRDEQYF. The DNA of the CDR3 is TGTGCCTGCAGCCTCGGACAGACCAATAGGGACGAGCAGTACTTC.

In this sample, this clonotype turned up a few times. The CDR3 sequence is CASSESPPSGSSYNEQFF. The CDR3 nucleotides read TGCGCCAGCAGTGAGTCACCTCCTAGCGGGAGCTCCTACAATGAGCAGTTCTTC. V usage is TRBV10-2 and J usage is TRBJ2-1; 10 bases match TRBD2. V shed 0 bases and J 0 bases; nucleotides not matched to a gene: 5. CDR1 WSHSY and CDR2 SAAADI come from the germline V gene. The CDR3 contains 18 residues.

The chain recombines TRBV19 with TRBJ1-5, with a tentative D call TRBD1 (5 bases). The CDR3 consists of 14 residues. Trimming cost V 5 bases and J 2 bases, with 10 bases left between them. Germline assignment: CDR1 LNHDA and CDR2 SQIVND (reference sequence). CDR3 sequence reads: CASSGGTRNQPQHF. The DNA of the CDR3 is TGTGCCAGTAGTGGGGGGACTCGCAATCAGCCCCAGCATTTT.

The J gene is TRBJ2-7, the V gene TRBV3-1; TRBD2 is a possible D gene (6 bases). The CDR3 runs to 15 residues. CDR1 is LGHDT, CDR2 YNNKEL, per germline (reference sequence). V was clipped by 1 base and J by 2 bases, with 12 bases between them. In nucleotides, the CDR3 is TGTGCCAGCAGCCAAGGAATTAGCGGACCCTACGAGCAGTACTTC. Translating it yields CASSQGISGPYEQYF.

In DNA form, the CDR3 reads TGTGCCATCAGTGAGTCGGGAACAGAGACCCAGTACTTC. It yields the protein CAISESGTETQYF. The gene calls are TRBV10-3 and TRBJ2-5; D is uncertain. The germline gives CDR1 ENHRY, CDR2 SYGVKD. Trimming took off 0 bases at V and 4 bases at J, with 6 bases between the two ends. CDR3 size: 13 residues.

The sample holds a few counts of this clonotype. The chain couples TRBV4-3 to TRBJ2-7; either TRBD1 or TRBD2 may fit D (5 bases each). The germline CDR1 and CDR2 sequences are LGHNA and YSLEER. Deletions cut 0 bases from V and 4 bases from J, with 13 bases between. CDR3 size: 15 residues. The DNA for the CDR3 is TGCGCCAGCAGCCAAGAGTGGACATCGGGATACGAGCAGTACTTC. Its protein product is CASSQEWTSGYEQYF.

This clonotype was detected once. J is TRBJ2-7 and V is TRBV3-1, with D possibly being TRBD2 (7 bases). V was trimmed by 1 base and J by 7 bases, leaving 14 bases between them. The CDR3 loop spans 14 amino acids. CDR1 is LGHDT, CDR2 YNNKEL, per germline (reference sequence). CDR3 sequence reads: CASSQALRGGEQYF. DNA of the CDR3: TGTGCCAGCAGCCAAGCCCTAAGGGGGGGGGAGCAGTACTTC.

V usage is TRBV7-9 and J usage is TRBJ1-5; tentatively, D is TRBD1 (6 bases). Trimming shortened V by 3 bases and J by 0 bases, and 12 bases separated the two germline ends. Germline V gives CDR1 SEHNR, CDR2 FQNEAQ (reference sequence). The CDR3 totals 16 residues. CDR3 sequence (DNA): TGTGCCAGCAGCTTTAGTGGGGGGCCTAGCAATCAGCCCCAGCATTTT. It is translated as CASSFSGGPSNQPQHF.

The chain carries TRBV18 and TRBJ2-5; TRBD1 agrees at 7 bases. Near its end, the DNA agrees better with TRBJ2-7, so the J call may be wrong. The CDR3 totals 15 residues. The germline V gene has CDR1 KGHSH and CDR2 LQKENI. The CDR3 protein is CASSPPTGSTYEQYF. CDR3 nucleotides: TGTGCCAGCTCACCACCGACAGGGAGTACCTACGAGCAGTACTTC.

The chain has TRBV12-3 or TRBV12-4 and TRBJ2-1; 8 nucleotides match TRBD2. CDR3 length: 16 residues. The trim removed 4 bases at V and 0 bases at J, leaving 5 bases unmatched. CDR3 sequence reads: CASSSSGSDSYNEQFF. The CDR3 DNA is TGTGCCAGCAGTTCGAGCGGGAGTGACTCCTACAATGAGCAGTTCTTC.

About this clonotype itself: A much bigger clone sits one base away, suggesting this may be a read error. The genes are TRBV29-1 and TRBJ2-3, with D possibly matching TRBD1 (6 bases). CDR1 SQVTM and CDR2 ANQGSEA come from the germline V gene. The CDR3 consists of 15 residues. In DNA, the CDR3 is TGCAGCGTTAGTTATGGGGGCCCTAGCACAGATACGCGGTATTTT. Amino acid sequence: CSVSYGGPSTDTRYF.

This clonotype was observed a handful of times. The chain recombines TRBV12-3 or TRBV12-4 with TRBJ2-4; 10 nucleotides match TRBD1. The DNA end is more similar to TRBJ2-7, so the J call may be wrong. This CDR3 is 19 amino acids long. The CDR3 bases are TGTGCCAGCAGTTTCGGCGGGACAGGGGAGGGGGTTTTCCACTACGAGCAGTACTTC. It specifies CASSFGGTGEGVFHYEQYF.

In its sample, this clonotype was seen a few times. The chain employs TRBV7-3 and TRBJ2-5, with unresolved D. The V gene lost 2 bases and the J gene lost 7 bases, with 11 bases spanning the gap. Germline CDR1 reads SGHTA; CDR2 reads FQGTGA. There are 13 residues in the CDR3. The DNA for the CDR3 is TGTGCCAGCAGCTTAGCGGCCCAGGCGACCCAGTACTTC. It specifies CASSLAAQATQYF.

The chain links TRBV7-2 to TRBJ2-5; TRBD1 aligns across 10 bases. The junction had 4 bases not matched to a gene; V was cut back by 2 bases and J by 1 base. Germline-derived CDR1 and CDR2 are SGHTA and FQGNSA. There are 16 residues in the CDR3. CDR3 region: CASSLPGQGIQETQYF. CDR3 nucleotides: TGTGCCAGCAGCTTACCGGGACAGGGGATCCAAGAGACCCAGTACTTC.

Details on this clonotype: As the CDR3 is not closed by the conserved phenylalanine or tryptophan, this likely results from a read error. The rearrangement uses TRBV20-1 and TRBJ2-3, with a tentative D call TRBD1 (6 bases). Looked up from germline, CDR1 is DFQATT and CDR2 is SNEGSKA (reference sequence). The CDR3 extends over 14 amino acids. The CDR3 protein is CSARGWTETDTQYC. The CDR3 nucleotides read TGCAGTGCGAGAGGATGGACAGAGACAGATACGCAGTATTGT.

The V and J genes are TRBV6-1 and TRBJ2-7; 7 bases agree with TRBD1. The CDR3 contains 12 residues. The V segment lost 5 bases and the J segment 3 bases; nucleotides outside the gene matches: 1. Germline loops: CDR1 MNHNS, CDR2 SASEGT. CDR3 DNA: TGTGCCAGCAGTAGGGGGCTCTACGAGCAGTACTTC. Translating gives CASSRGLYEQYF.

The J gene is TRBJ1-1, the V gene TRBV7-8, with 10 nucleotides matching TRBD1. The ends lost 3 bases at V and 6 bases at J; junction bases unmatched: 10. Germline-derived CDR1 and CDR2 are SGHVS and FQNEAQ. CDR3 length: 16 amino acids. This chain's CDR3 is CASSFSGTGDMSEAFF. For the CDR3, the DNA is TGTGCCAGCAGCTTCAGCGGGACAGGGGATATGTCTGAAGCTTTCTTT.

This clonotype was observed many times. The chain uses TRBV24-1 and TRBJ2-1; TRBD2 is a possible D gene (5 bases). V was cut by 4 bases and J by 6 bases, with 12 bases left in between. CDR1 and CDR2 from the germline V gene are KGHDR and SFDVKD. The length of the CDR3 is 14 residues. The CDR3 sequence: CATSEKRRLNEQFF. Written as DNA, the CDR3 is TGTGCCACCAGTGAAAAGCGGCGGCTCAATGAGCAGTTCTTC.

This clonotype has a count of ten or more. The chain carries TRBV20-1 and TRBJ2-5; possibly TRBD1 or TRBD2 for D (6 bases each). In germline, CDR1 is DFQATT, CDR2 SNEGSKA (reference sequence). This CDR3 spans 14 amino acids. V lost 7 bases, J lost 3 bases, and 18 bases lay in between. The CDR3 protein is CSVGSGASEETQYF. Here the CDR3 DNA reads TGCAGTGTCGGGTCGGGGGCCTCGGAAGAGACCCAGTACTTC.

On this clonotype itself: Since a much larger clone is just one base distant, this may be a read error. The chain couples TRBV20-1 to TRBJ2-1; tentative D call: TRBD2 (6 bases). CDR3 length equals 15 residues. Germline CDR1 reads DFQATT; CDR2 reads SNEGSKA (reference sequence). As DNA, the CDR3 is TGCAGTGCTAGACCCGATGGGCGGGGAGACAATGAGCAGGTCTTC. The encoded protein is CSARPDGRGDNEQVF.

The chain recombines TRBV12-3 or TRBV12-4 with TRBJ1-5, with D perhaps TRBD1 (5 bases). V lost 5 bases and J 10 bases, leaving 21 bases between the germline ends. There are 15 residues in the CDR3. CDR3: CASSPPTAGNSPQHF. In nucleotides, the CDR3 is TGTGCCAGCAGTCCCCCTACGGCAGGGAATAGTCCCCAGCATTTT.

The rearrangement joins TRBV12-3 or TRBV12-4 to TRBJ2-1, with 10 bases identical to TRBD2. The length of the CDR3 is 13 residues. The J segment lost 5 bases and the V segment lost 11 bases, leaving 6 bases of the junction unmatched. For the CDR3, the DNA is TGTGCCGCCTCTAGCGGGAGCCACAATGAGCAGTTCTTC. It translates to CAASSGSHNEQFF.

The J gene is TRBJ1-5, the V gene TRBV20-1; D remains ambiguous. The V and J ends lost 3 bases and 2 bases respectively, with 8 bases between them. The CDR3 spans 13 residues. The germline V gene has CDR1 DFQATT and CDR2 SNEGSKA (reference sequence). CDR3 region: CSASSGGNQPQHF. In DNA form, the CDR3 reads TGCAGTGCTAGTTCCGGGGGCAATCAGCCCCAGCATTTT.

This clonotype was recorded a few times. This rearrangement joins TRBV20-1 to TRBJ2-5; possibly TRBD2 for D (5 bases). The CDR3 is 16 amino acids. Trimming shortened V by 0 bases and J by 4 bases, and 18 bases separated the two germline ends. The germline V gene has CDR1 DFQATT and CDR2 SNEGSKA (reference sequence). The CDR3 DNA sequence: TGCAGTGCTAGAGATCCCGACTATAATGAATTAGAGACCCAGTACTTC. It translates to CSARDPDYNELETQYF.

This chain connects TRBV7-2 to TRBJ1-2, with D uncertain. Per germline, CDR1 SGHTA and CDR2 FQGNSA. CDR3 size: 12 residues. Trimming pared 5 bases from V and 4 bases from J, leaving 8 bases between. DNA of the CDR3: TGTGCCAGCAGCCCGACGGGCTATGGCTACACCTTC. Amino acids: CASSPTGYGYTF.

This clonotype was seen more than once but under ten times. The V and J genes are TRBV20-1 and TRBJ2-1, with 11 bases that match TRBD2. The CDR3 is 15 residues long. Germline V lookup: CDR1 DFQATT, CDR2 SNEGSKA (reference sequence). The ends lost 5 bases at V and 7 bases at J; junction bases unmatched: 10. CDR3 in DNA: TGCAGTGCTTTCTCTAGCGGGAGGTCTCTAAATGAGCAGTTCTTC. This codes for CSAFSSGRSLNEQFF.

V and J are TRBV5-1 and TRBJ1-2, with TRBD1 identical over 10 bases. The trim removed 4 bases at V and 4 bases at J, leaving 7 bases unmatched. Germline values: CDR1 SGHRS, CDR2 YFSETQ. The CDR3 is 15 residues long. CDR3 protein: CASSIAGTGVYGYTF. CDR3 bases: TGCGCCAGCAGCATAGCCGGGACAGGGGTCTATGGCTACACCTTC. Full variable domain (outside the CDR3, taken from reference TRBV5-1 and TRBJ1-2): KAGVTQTPRYLIKTRGQQVTLSCSPISGHRSVSWYQQTPGQGLQFLFEYFSETQRNKGNFPGRFSGRQFSNSRSEMNVSTLELGDSALYLCASSIAGTGVYGYTFGSGTRLTVV.

This clonotype was recorded a few times. This sequence joins TRBV20-1 and TRBJ2-3; perhaps TRBD2 as D (5 bases). V gave up 6 bases and J gave up 2 bases, with 15 bases separating them. Germline CDR1 reads DFQATT; CDR2 reads SNEGSKA (reference sequence). This CDR3 spans 14 amino acids. The CDR3 DNA is TGCAGTGCCTGGACTCCCACCGCCACAGATACGCAGTATTTT. Translated, it gives CSAWTPTATDTQYF.

This clonotype was found a few times. J is TRBJ1-5 and V is TRBV20-1, with 7 nucleotides matching TRBD1. Germline loops: CDR1 DFQATT, CDR2 SNEGSKA (reference sequence). Losses at the gene ends were 6 bases for V and 0 bases for J; bases not matched to a gene: 8. This CDR3 region has 15 residues. The CDR3 DNA reads TGCAGTGCACATCCCGGGACAGATAGCAATCAGCCCCAGCATTTT. Protein product: CSAHPGTDSNQPQHF.